These 28 T cell receptor beta chains were all obtained from the same sample, sequenced in a study of post-analysis software for immune sequencing data. Study outcomes and limitations: Five or six TRBV segments, TRBV5-6, TRBV5-1 and TRBV20-1 among them, were found more frequent in patients than controls.

Every TCR beta cDNA library bore unique molecular identifiers. TCRdb passed the PCR reads through MiXCR, listing each CDR3 protein once. The table lists fewer than 900,000 distinct CDR3 sequences, roughly 50% of them singletons. Their specific antigens are unknown. What was sequenced was blood. These receptors were obtained from a girl aged 5 to 17 with multiple sclerosis.

This clonotype was counted a few times. The V gene is TRBV7-2, the J gene TRBJ2-1; TRBD2 might be the D (6 bases). The V gene lost 4 bases and the J gene lost 6 bases, with 16 bases spanning the gap. This CDR3 is 15 amino acids long. The germline CDR1 and CDR2 sequences are SGHTA and FQGNSA. The DNA for the CDR3 is TGTGCCAGCAGCTGGACGGGCGGCGGGGTCAATGAGCAGTTCTTC. Its protein product is CASSWTGGGVNEQFF.

This clonotype was recorded a few times. An end of the junction differs from the germline gene, which may be a read error. This chain connects TRBV24-1 to TRBJ2-7; D is ambiguous. Germline CDR1 and CDR2: KGHDR and SFDVKD. The CDR3 totals 13 residues. CDR3 DNA: TGCGCCACGGCGGCGCATCACTCCTACGAGCAGTACTTC. It encodes CATAAHHSYEQYF.

This clonotype occurred a few times. The chain employs TRBV27 and TRBJ2-7; 9 bases fit TRBD1. The CDR3 consists of 15 residues. Germline CDR1 and CDR2: MNHEY and SMNVEV (reference sequence). Trimming took 6 bases from V and 4 from J; bases not matched to a gene: 10. CDR3 residues: CASSPSRTGEYEQYF. The CDR3 coding sequence is TGTGCCAGCAGCCCCTCGAGGACAGGGGAATACGAGCAGTACTTC.

This rearrangement joins TRBV6-2 or TRBV6-3 to TRBJ2-2; 7 nucleotides agree with TRBD1. CDR3 length: 14 amino acids. The germline gives CDR1 MNHEY, CDR2 SVGEGT. The ends lost 6 bases at V and 4 bases at J; junction bases unmatched: 5. The CDR3 is CASRPAGGTGELFF. The DNA of the CDR3 is TGTGCCAGCAGACCGGCAGGGGGCACCGGGGAGCTGTTTTTT.

This chain joins TRBV12-3 or TRBV12-4 and TRBJ2-7; tentative D call: TRBD2 (5 bases). Trimming left V 6 bases short and J 0 bases short, with 18 bases between. The CDR3 extends over 16 amino acids. Written as DNA, the CDR3 is TGTGCCAGCAGCCGAACCATGACGGGAAGCTCCTACGAGCAGTACTTC. It yields the protein CASSRTMTGSSYEQYF.

In its sample, this clonotype was seen a few times. The chain uses TRBV20-1 and TRBJ2-1; TRBD2 matches 9 bases. CDR1 is DFQATT and CDR2 is SNEGSKA in the germline V gene (reference sequence). With V trimmed by 4 bases and J by 8 bases, 9 bases remained unmatched. The CDR3 has 14 residues. The CDR3 nucleotides are TGCAGTGCTAAGGGGGGACTAGCATACGATGAGCAGTTCTTC. It is translated as CSAKGGLAYDEQFF.

The rearrangement links TRBV7-2 to TRBJ1-2; a weak D match, TRBD1 (5 bases). Trimming removed 1 base at V and 5 bases at J, with 11 bases between. Germline V CDR1 and CDR2: SGHTA, FQGNSA. CDR3 size: 14 residues. CDR3 residues: CASSLEGPPYGYTF. The CDR3 DNA reads as TGTGCCAGCAGCTTAGAGGGACCGCCGTATGGCTACACCTTC.

This chain uses TRBV7-2 with TRBJ2-1; 8 positions match TRBD2. The CDR3 is 16 amino acids. Germline trimming cut 4 bases from V and 5 bases from J; bases unmatched to any gene: 10. Germline loops: CDR1 SGHTA, CDR2 FQGNSA. The CDR3 nucleotides read TGTGCCAGCAGCTATCCGCCGGGGGGGCCGGACAATGAGCAGTTCTTC. This gives the protein CASSYPPGGPDNEQFF.

The chain is built from TRBV21-1 and TRBJ2-3; TRBD1 is the table's D call, not checked against the DNA. TRBV21-1 is reported as a pseudogene. The CDR3 consists of 19 residues. In DNA, the CDR3 is TGTGCCAGCAGCACCAACACCGAGGGGGACTCCAGTTCAAGAGATACGCAGTATTTT. It is translated as CASSTNTEGDSSSRDTQYF.

This clonotype was counted a few times. This chain uses TRBV29-1 with TRBJ2-3, with 9 bases matching TRBD1. CDR1 is SQVTM and CDR2 is ANQGSEA in the germline V gene. This CDR3 has 13 amino acids. V was clipped by 4 bases and J by 2 bases; unmatched bases: 1. This CDR3 is CSVGQGVTDTQYF. The CDR3 DNA reads TGCAGCGTTGGACAGGGGGTCACAGATACGCAGTATTTT.

The chain employs TRBV7-2 and TRBJ2-7; 9 nucleotides agree with TRBD2. TRBJ2-5 matches the DNA end more closely, so the J call is doubtful. Looked up from germline, CDR1 is SGHTA and CDR2 is FQGNSA. The CDR3 sequence is 16 residues long. CDR3 sequence (DNA): TGTGCCAGCAGTTTCACTGGCGGGAGGGCCCCCGAGACCCAGTACTTC. Protein sequence: CASSFTGGRAPETQYF.

With regard to this clonotype: A read error may account for a junction end that differs from germline. V gene TRBV7-3 combines with J gene TRBJ2-1; D is possibly TRBD2 (6 bases). The germline V gene encodes CDR1 SGHTA and CDR2 FQGTGA. The length of the CDR3 is 16 residues. For the CDR3, the DNA is TGTGCCAGCAGCTTCGGGGGAGAGAGGTCCTACGATGAGCAGTTCTTC. Translating it yields CASSFGGERSYDEQFF.

The CDR3 region is CSARDPRAGADEQYF. The CDR3 DNA reads as TGCAGTGCTAGAGATCCCAGGGCAGGGGCCGACGAGCAGTACTTC. The chain links TRBV20-1 to TRBJ2-4, with D perhaps TRBD1 (6 bases). The tail of the sequence fits TRBJ2-7 better, so the J call may be wrong. Germline V gives CDR1 DFQATT, CDR2 SNEGSKA (reference sequence). The CDR3 runs to 15 residues.

Turning to this clonotype: One end of the junction varies from germline; a read error may be responsible. V is TRBV3-1 and J is TRBJ1-5; possibly TRBD1 for D (5 bases). This CDR3 region has 16 residues. Germline V gene data show CDR1 as LGHDT and CDR2 as YNNKEL (reference sequence). CDR3 amino acids: CAGSHGTTRWGQPQHF. Here the CDR3 DNA reads TGTGCCGGCAGCCACGGAACGACCCGATGGGGGCAGCCCCAGCATTTT.

The CDR3 sequence is CASTRTSGTDTQYF. CDR3 bases: TGTGCCAGCACCAGGACTAGCGGCACAGATACGCAGTATTTT. The gene calls are TRBV2 and TRBJ2-3, with 9 bases matching TRBD2. There are 14 residues in the CDR3. With 7 bases clipped from V and 1 base from J, the junction kept 3 bases outside the gene matches. Germline CDR1 SNHLY, CDR2 FYNNEI.

This sequence joins TRBV7-2 and TRBJ2-5; D might be TRBD2 (6 bases). V lost 0 bases, J lost 5 bases, and 10 bases lay in between. This CDR3 contains 14 residues. Germline V gene lookup returns CDR1 SGHTA and CDR2 FQGNSA. The CDR3 spells CASSLAGGWETQYF. CDR3 nucleotides: TGTGCCAGCAGCTTAGCGGGAGGTTGGGAGACCCAGTACTTC. Full variable domain (missing parts from reference TRBV7-2 and TRBJ2-5): GAGVSQSPSNKVTEKGKDVELRCDPISGHTALYWYRQSLGQGLEFLIYFQGNSAPDKSGLPSDRFSAERTGGSVSTLTIQRTQQEDSAVYLCASSLAGGWETQYFGPGTRLLVL.

The chain combines TRBV29-1 with TRBJ2-2; 7 positions match TRBD1. The germline gives CDR1 SQVTM, CDR2 ANQGSEA. After removal of 6 bases from V and 4 bases from J, the junction contained 5 bases not matched to a gene. This CDR3 contains 13 residues. Here the CDR3 DNA reads TGCAGCGTAGGTACAGGGGTCACCGGGGAGCTGTTTTTT. It encodes CSVGTGVTGELFF.

This chain uses TRBV15 with TRBJ2-7; 11 bases are shared with TRBD2. V lost 0 bases and J lost 5; bases outside the gene matches: 6. The CDR3 has 16 residues. The germline V gene encodes CDR1 LNHNV and CDR2 YYDKDF (reference sequence). The CDR3 loop is CATSRDVGTSGHEQYF. CDR3 bases: TGTGCCACCAGCAGAGATGTAGGGACTAGCGGCCACGAGCAGTACTTC.

V and J are TRBV6-2 or TRBV6-3 and TRBJ2-7; the D gene is possibly TRBD2 (6 bases). In germline, CDR1 is MNHEY, CDR2 SVGEGT. V was shortened by 6 bases and J by 2 bases, with 14 bases between the two germline ends. The CDR3 is made up of 14 amino acids. CDR3 sequence: CASSPGSGTYEQYF. In nucleotides, the CDR3 is TGTGCCAGCAGCCCCGGTAGCGGCACCTACGAGCAGTACTTC.

This clonotype was counted once. V and J are TRBV20-1 and TRBJ2-3; 15 bases align to TRBD2. Trimming at V came to 7 bases and at J to 0 bases, leaving 5 bases not matched to a gene. Germline values: CDR1 DFQATT, CDR2 SNEGSKA (reference sequence). This CDR3 contains 16 residues. The CDR3 DNA reads as TGCAGTGTCGGGACTAGCGGGAGGAGGAGCACAGATACGCAGTATTTT. It codes for CSVGTSGRRSTDTQYF.

This chain links TRBV7-8 with TRBJ2-1; 8 bases align to TRBD2. J gave up 6 bases and V 5 bases, and 12 bases lay outside the gene matches. This CDR3 contains 16 residues. Germline CDR1 and CDR2: SGHVS and FQNEAQ. As DNA, the CDR3 is TGTGCCAGCAGCCTGGACCCGGGACTAGGCGTCAATGAGCAGTTCTTC. It translates to CASSLDPGLGVNEQFF.

The chain couples TRBV6-6 to TRBJ2-5; D call uncertain. Trimming left V 0 bases short and J 4 bases short, with 12 bases between. CDR3 size: 15 residues. CDR1 is MNHNY, CDR2 SVGAGI, per germline (reference sequence). The DNA for the CDR3 is TGTGCCAGCAGTTACTCGATGGGCTCCCGAGAGACCCAGTACTTC. It specifies CASSYSMGSRETQYF.

The chain has TRBV20-1 and TRBJ1-2; no clear D gene. The CDR3 consists of 11 residues. The V gene lost 6 bases and the J gene lost 11 bases, with 16 bases spanning the gap. CDR1 DFQATT and CDR2 SNEGSKA come from the germline V gene (reference sequence). In nucleotides, the CDR3 is TGCAGTGCCGACGACGGATCCGAATACACCTTC. Residues: CSADDGSEYTF.

V gene TRBV28 combines with J gene TRBJ2-6; D unclear. Per the germline V gene, CDR1 is MDHEN and CDR2 is SYDVKM. There are 12 residues in the CDR3. The DNA for the CDR3 is TGTGTCAGGAAAGCAGGGGCCAACGTCCTGACTTTC. It encodes CVRKAGANVLTF.

There are a few counts of this clonotype. The chain uses TRBV7-9 and TRBJ2-5, with 10 bases identical to TRBD1. The CDR3 covers 15 residues. The germline gives CDR1 SEHNR, CDR2 FQNEAQ (reference sequence). After removal of 5 bases from V and 4 bases from J, the junction contained 7 bases not matched to a gene. The DNA of the CDR3 is TGTGCCAGCAGCGGTAGCGGGACAGGGGTAGAGACCCAGTACTTC. Protein sequence: CASSGSGTGVETQYF.

This chain uses TRBV9 with TRBJ2-1, with TRBD2 matching 14 bases. The V segment lost 2 bases and the J segment 6 bases; nucleotides outside the gene matches: 7. This CDR3 has 17 amino acids. Germline values: CDR1 SGDLS, CDR2 YYNGEE. The CDR3 here is CASSVEGLAGVGNEQFF. CDR3 coding DNA: TGTGCCAGCAGCGTGGAGGGACTAGCGGGAGTCGGCAATGAGCAGTTCTTC.

The chain uses TRBV6-5 and TRBJ2-5; D unresolved. Germline V gene data show CDR1 as MNHEY and CDR2 as SVGAGI. This CDR3 contains 13 residues. Trimming took 6 bases from V and 11 from J, leaving 19 bases between them. The CDR3 bases are TGTGCCAGCAGGGATGGTCCCGCGGAGAAGCAGTACTTC. It encodes CASRDGPAEKQYF.

This clonotype was picked up a small number of times. This rearrangement joins TRBV29-1 to TRBJ2-5; D may be TRBD1 or TRBD2 (5 bases each). V shed 4 bases and J shed 0 bases, with 6 bases lying between them. The CDR3 is 12 amino acids. Germline loops: CDR1 SQVTM, CDR2 ANQGSEA. CDR3 sequence reads: CSVGGYQETQYF. The CDR3 DNA reads as TGCAGCGTTGGGGGGTACCAAGAGACCCAGTACTTC. The full variable domain, with the rest looked up from reference TRBV29-1 and TRBJ2-5, is SAVISQKPSRDICQRGTSLTIQCQVDSQVTMMFWYRQQPGQSLTLIATANQGSEATYESGFVIDKFPISRPNLTFSTLTVSNMSPEDSSIYLCSVGGYQETQYFGPGTRLLVL.